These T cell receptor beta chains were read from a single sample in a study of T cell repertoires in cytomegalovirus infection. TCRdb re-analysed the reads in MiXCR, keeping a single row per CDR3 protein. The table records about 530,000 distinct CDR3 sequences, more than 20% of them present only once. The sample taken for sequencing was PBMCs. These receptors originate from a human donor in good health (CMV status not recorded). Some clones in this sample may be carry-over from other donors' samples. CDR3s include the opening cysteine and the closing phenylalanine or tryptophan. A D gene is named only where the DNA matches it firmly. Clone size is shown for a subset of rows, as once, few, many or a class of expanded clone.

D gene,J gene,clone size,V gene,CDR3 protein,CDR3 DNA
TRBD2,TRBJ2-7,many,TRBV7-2,CASRRGTSGPSYEQYF,TGTGCCAGCAGGCGGGGGACTAGCGGCCCCTCCTACGAGCAGTACTTC
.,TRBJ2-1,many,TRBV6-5,CASRPTFGYNEQFF,TGTGCCAGCAGGCCGACCTTCGGCTACAATGAGCAGTTCTTC
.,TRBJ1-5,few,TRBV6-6,CASSYPGGHQPQHF,TGTGCCAGCAGTTACCCGGGGGGGCATCAGCCCCAGCATTTT
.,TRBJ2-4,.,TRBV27,CASSLLGSKNIQYF,TGTGCCAGCAGTTTATTGGGTTCCAAAAACATTCAGTACTTC
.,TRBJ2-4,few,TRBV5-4,CASSPRGSLAKNIQYF,TGTGCCAGCAGCCCCCGGGGAAGCCTAGCCAAAAACATTCAGTACTTC
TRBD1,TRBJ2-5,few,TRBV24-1,CATSDPGQGEETQYF,TGTGCCACCAGTGACCCGGGACAGGGGGAAGAGACCCAGTACTTC
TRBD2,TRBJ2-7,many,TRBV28,CASSLVPSGTRSYEQYF,TGTGCCAGCAGTTTAGTGCCTAGCGGGACCCGCTCCTACGAGCAGTACTTC
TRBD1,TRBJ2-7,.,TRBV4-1,CASSQPRTGGKEQYF,TGCGCCAGCAGCCAACCCAGGACAGGGGGAAAAGAGCAGTACTTC
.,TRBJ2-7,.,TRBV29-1,CSVAGGQVEQYF,TGCAGCGTTGCCGGGGGTCAGGTAGAGCAGTACTTC
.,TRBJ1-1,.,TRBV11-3,CASTFNTEAFF,TGTGCCAGCACCTTTAACACTGAAGCTTTCTTT
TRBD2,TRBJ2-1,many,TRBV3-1,CASSRAGELEQFF,TGTGCCAGCAGCCGGGCGGGAGAACTTGAGCAGTTCTTC
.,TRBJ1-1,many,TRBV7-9,CASSSGLENTEAFF,TGTGCCAGCAGCTCGGGACTCGAGAACACTGAAGCTTTCTTT
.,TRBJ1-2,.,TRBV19,CASSPSGRYGYTF,TGTGCCAGTAGTCCCTCAGGCCGTTATGGCTACACCTTC
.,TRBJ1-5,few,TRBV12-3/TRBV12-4,CASSGPGKPQHF,TGTGCCAGCAGTGGGCCGGGAAAGCCCCAGCATTTT
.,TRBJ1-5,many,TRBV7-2,CASSFSKDSQPQHF,TGTGCCAGCAGCTTTTCTAAGGATAGTCAGCCCCAGCATTTT
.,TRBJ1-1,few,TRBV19,CASSIVRSLNTEAFF,TGTGCCAGTAGTATAGTTCGGAGTTTGAACACTGAAGCTTTCTTT
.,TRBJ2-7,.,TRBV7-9,CASSSSNGSLIEQYF,TGTGCCAGCAGCTCCAGTAACGGGAGTCTGATCGAGCAGTACTTC
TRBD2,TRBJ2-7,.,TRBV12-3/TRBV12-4,CASSLSVRFGTSRTYEQYF,TGTGCCAGCAGCCTGTCCGTTCGGTTCGGGACTAGCAGGACCTACGAGCAGTACTTC
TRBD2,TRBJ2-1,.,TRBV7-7,CASSELLAGGVNEQFF,TGTGCCAGCAGCGAACTCCTAGCGGGAGGTGTCAATGAGCAGTTCTTC
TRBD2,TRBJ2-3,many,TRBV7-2,CASSLFRLAGIRADTQYF,TGTGCCAGCAGCTTATTTCGACTAGCGGGAATTCGTGCAGATACGCAGTATTTT
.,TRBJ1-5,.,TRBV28,CASRRLDSNQPQHF,TGTGCCAGCAGGCGTTTAGATAGCAATCAGCCCCAGCATTTT
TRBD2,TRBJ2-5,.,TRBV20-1,CSASPLAGYQETQYF,TGCAGTGCTAGCCCCCTAGCGGGCTACCAAGAGACCCAGTACTTC
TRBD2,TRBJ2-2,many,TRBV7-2,CASSFPTGGSHTGELFF,TGTGCCAGCAGCTTTCCAACCGGCGGGAGCCACACCGGGGAGCTGTTTTTT
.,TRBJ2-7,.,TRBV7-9,CASSLEGGVVLYEQYF,TGTGCCAGCAGCTTAGAGGGCGGAGTAGTTCTTTACGAGCAGTACTTC
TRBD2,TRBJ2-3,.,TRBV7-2,CASRVAGEADTQYF,TGTGCCAGCAGAGTAGCGGGAGAGGCAGATACGCAGTATTTT
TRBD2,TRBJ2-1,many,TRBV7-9,CASTPPGGAVVYEQFF,TGTGCCAGCACCCCGCCCGGGGGGGCTGTTGTTTATGAGCAGTTCTTC
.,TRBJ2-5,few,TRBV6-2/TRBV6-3,CASQRRLETQYF,TGTGCCAGCCAGCGGCGTTTGGAGACCCAGTACTTC
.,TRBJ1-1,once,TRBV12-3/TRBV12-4,CASVRAKLNTEAFF,TGTGCCAGCGTGAGGGCCAAGCTGAACACTGAAGCTTTCTTT
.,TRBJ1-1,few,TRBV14,CASRIEAFF,TGTGCCAGCAGGATTGAAGCTTTCTTT
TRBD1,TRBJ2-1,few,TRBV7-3,CASSPGQGAHNEQFF,TGTGCCAGCAGCCCAGGACAGGGGGCCCACAATGAGCAGTTCTTC
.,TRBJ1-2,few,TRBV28,CASSVAGLNYGYTF,TGTGCCAGTTCCGTAGCGGGCTTGAACTATGGCTACACCTTC
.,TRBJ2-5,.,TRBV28,CASSLGRPPETQYF,TGTGCCAGCAGTTTAGGGCGACCCCCGGAGACCCAGTACTTC
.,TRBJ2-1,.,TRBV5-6,CASSPRGGGGEQFF,TGTGCCAGCAGCCCTAGGGGAGGGGGGGGTGAGCAGTTCTTC
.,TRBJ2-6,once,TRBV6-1,CASSEYPGANVLTF,TGTGCCAGCAGTGAATATCCCGGGGCCAACGTCCTGACTTTC
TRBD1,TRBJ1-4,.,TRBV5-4,CASSHRQGNEKLFF,TGTGCCAGCAGCCATCGACAGGGAAATGAAAAACTGTTTTTT
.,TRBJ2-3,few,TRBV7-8,CASSLGPRPQYF,TGTGCCAGCAGCTTAGGTCCGCGCCCGCAGTATTTT
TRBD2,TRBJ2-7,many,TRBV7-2,CASSTRAGGLSPQQYEQYF,TGTGCCAGCAGCACCCGCGCGGGAGGCTTATCCCCCCAACAATACGAGCAGTACTTC
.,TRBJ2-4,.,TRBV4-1,CASSQDGAPVNIQYF,TGCGCCAGCAGCCAAGACGGGGCCCCGGTAAACATTCAGTACTTC
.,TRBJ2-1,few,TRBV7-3,CASSLATNSYNEQFF,TGTGCCAGCAGCTTAGCGACAAACTCCTACAATGAGCAGTTCTTC
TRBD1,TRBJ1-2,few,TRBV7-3,CASSPADRVHGYTF,TGTGCCAGCAGCCCCGCGGACAGGGTCCATGGCTACACCTTC
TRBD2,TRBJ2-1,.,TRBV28,CASSSPREVYNEQFF,TGTGCCAGCAGTTCCCCACGGGAGGTTTACAATGAGCAGTTCTTC
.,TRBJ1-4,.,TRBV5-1,CASSLARPGEKLFF,TGCGCCAGCAGCTTGGCCAGGCCAGGGGAAAAACTGTTTTTT
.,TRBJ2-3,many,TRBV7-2,CASSSVGAGQDTQYF,TGTGCCAGCAGCTCAGTTGGAGCCGGGCAAGATACGCAGTATTTT
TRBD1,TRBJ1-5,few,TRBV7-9,CASSPQTGGNQPQHF,TGTGCCAGCAGCCCCCAGACAGGGGGCAATCAGCCCCAGCATTTT
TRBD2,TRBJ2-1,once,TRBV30,CAWSVLAGPGSSYNEQFF,TGTGCCTGGAGTGTACTAGCGGGACCCGGCAGCTCCTACAATGAGCAGTTCTTC
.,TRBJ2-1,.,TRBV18,CASSPEGLRGHNEQFF,TGTGCCAGCTCGCCTGAGGGCCTACGGGGGCACAATGAGCAGTTCTTC
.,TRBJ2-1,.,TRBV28,CASSPLGTLIYNEQFF,TGTGCCAGCAGTCCCCTCGGGACTCTAATATACAATGAGCAGTTCTTC
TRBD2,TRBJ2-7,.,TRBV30,CAWKPSGTSYEQYF,TGTGCCTGGAAACCCAGCGGGACCTCCTACGAGCAGTACTTC
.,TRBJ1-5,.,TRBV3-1,CASSQTTGSWQPQHF,TGTGCCAGCAGCCAAACTACAGGGTCCTGGCAGCCCCAGCATTTT
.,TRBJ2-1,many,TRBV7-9,CASSLRGASYNEQFF,TGTGCCAGCAGCTTAAGGGGGGCATCCTACAATGAGCAGTTCTTC
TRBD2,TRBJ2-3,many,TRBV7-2,CASSFPGLAVTDTQYF,TGTGCCAGCAGCTTCCCGGGACTAGCGGTCACAGATACGCAGTATTTT
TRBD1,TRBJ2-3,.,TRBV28,CASRGTGSTDTQYF,TGTGCCAGCAGGGGGACAGGGAGCACAGATACGCAGTATTTT
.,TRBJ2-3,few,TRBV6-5,CASSYSLTVSSDTQYF,TGTGCCAGCAGTTACTCGTTGACAGTCAGTTCAGATACGCAGTATTTT
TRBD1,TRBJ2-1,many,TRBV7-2,CASRDRGLGEQFF,TGTGCCAGCAGGGACAGGGGGTTAGGAGAGCAGTTCTTC
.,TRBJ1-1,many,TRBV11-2,CASSGGASEAFF,TGTGCCAGCAGCGGAGGGGCCAGTGAAGCTTTCTTT